A single T cell receptor beta chain is shown here with its context. No antigen is known for it. The data were obtained in a study of shared clonotypes between healthy human individuals. As for the study in general: Used for every donor were three CD4 naive, three CD4 memory, two CD8 naive and one CD8 memory plate. The study's findings and limits: Naive subsets generally exceeded memory subsets in estimated richness.

The data were produced by immunoSEQ multiplex PCR, yet TCRdb's version contains in-frame clones alone and is incomplete. Of 2.3 million or so clones listed, about 92% are singletons. The germline CDR1 and CDR2 sequences are SEHNR and FQNEAQ (reference sequence). The germline V and J ends were trimmed by 0 bases and 4 bases, with 10 bases remaining between them. This CDR3 comprises 14 residues. Input material: naive CD4+ T cells from PBMCs. Subset defined: CD45RA+ positively selected. V and J are TRBV7-9 and TRBJ2-7, with a weak D call TRBD1 (5 bases). The receptor was derived from a man between 18 and 29 years old in good health. Some clones in this sample may be carry-over from other donors' samples. The CDR3, as DNA: TGTGCCAGCAGCTTAGCGACAGATATATACGAGCAGTACTTC. This encodes CASSLATDIYEQYF.